The rows below give T cell receptor beta chains drawn from one sample of a study of control samples from healthy donors and cancer patients. The protocol was immunoSEQ multiplex PCR, while the TCRdb copy is restricted to in-frame clones and leaves out a portion. The sample carries about 170,000 clones, 94% recorded once. Sequencing used blood. The receptor source for this set is a woman between 18 and 29 years old in good health. Each CDR3 is given with its conserved first and last residue. The order of the fields is CDR3 protein, CDR3 DNA, V gene, D gene, clone size, J gene. A D gene is named only where the DNA matches it firmly. Rows give clone size only sometimes, using once, few, many, or a class for an expanded clone.

cdr3_aa: CASSEGGATDTQYF; cdr3_nt: TGTGCCAGCAGTGAAGGCGGGGCCACAGATACGCAGTATTTT; v_call: TRBV6-4; d_call: NA; clone_size: NA; j_call: TRBJ2-3
cdr3_aa: CASIERDREVGYTF; cdr3_nt: TGTGCCAGCATCGAACGAGACAGGGAAGTTGGCTACACCTTC; v_call: TRBV5-4; d_call: TRBD1; clone_size: NA; j_call: TRBJ1-2
cdr3_aa: CASSPTLSRSQETQYF; cdr3_nt: TGTGCCAGCTCACCAACACTTTCCAGATCCCAAGAGACCCAGTACTTC; v_call: TRBV18; d_call: NA; clone_size: NA; j_call: TRBJ2-5
cdr3_aa: CASSPGTGTGYTF; cdr3_nt: TGTGCCAGCAGTCCCGGGACAGGCACTGGCTACACCTTC; v_call: TRBV3-1/TRBV3-2; d_call: TRBD1; clone_size: once; j_call: TRBJ1-2
cdr3_aa: CASTGQLNTEAFF; cdr3_nt: TGTGCCAGCACGGGGCAGCTGAACACTGAAGCTTTCTTT; v_call: TRBV12-3/TRBV12-4; d_call: NA; clone_size: NA; j_call: TRBJ1-1
cdr3_aa: CASSHTPTNEKLFF; cdr3_nt: TGTGCCAGCTCTCACACCCCAACTAATGAAAAACTGTTTTTT; v_call: TRBV18; d_call: NA; clone_size: NA; j_call: TRBJ1-4
cdr3_aa: CASSHQPTGGTGIQPQHF; cdr3_nt: TGCGCCAGCAGCCACCAACCTACAGGGGGGACAGGGATACAGCCCCAGCATTTT; v_call: TRBV4-1; d_call: TRBD1; clone_size: NA; j_call: TRBJ1-5
cdr3_aa: CASSPKGQINTEAFF; cdr3_nt: TGTGCCAGCAGCCCGAAGGGACAGATTAACACTGAAGCTTTCTTT; v_call: TRBV7-9; d_call: TRBD1; clone_size: NA; j_call: TRBJ1-1
cdr3_aa: CASSLERGQVGGYTF; cdr3_nt: TGTGCCAGCAGCTTGGAGAGGGGCCAGGTGGGTGGCTACACCTTC; v_call: TRBV5-4; d_call: NA; clone_size: NA; j_call: TRBJ1-2
cdr3_aa: CASKQGPSNQPQHF; cdr3_nt: TGTGCCAGTAAACAGGGCCCTAGCAATCAGCCCCAGCATTTT; v_call: TRBV19; d_call: NA; clone_size: NA; j_call: TRBJ1-5
cdr3_aa: CASTQATGIGGYTF; cdr3_nt: TGTGCCAGCACCCAAGCGACAGGGATAGGGGGCTACACCTTC; v_call: TRBV6-6; d_call: TRBD1; clone_size: NA; j_call: TRBJ1-2
cdr3_aa: CSARRPDEQYF; cdr3_nt: TGCAGTGCTAGACGCCCGGACGAGCAGTACTTC; v_call: TRBV20-1; d_call: NA; clone_size: NA; j_call: TRBJ2-7
cdr3_aa: CSASGGSTEAFF; cdr3_nt: TGCAGTGCTAGTGGGGGATCCACTGAAGCTTTCTTT; v_call: TRBV20-1; d_call: NA; clone_size: NA; j_call: TRBJ1-1
cdr3_aa: CASSEWDIRSFNSPLHF; cdr3_nt: TGTGCCAGCAGTGAATGGGACATTCGAAGCTTCAATTCACCCCTCCACTTT; v_call: TRBV25-1; d_call: NA; clone_size: once; j_call: TRBJ1-6
cdr3_aa: CATGVQGAWNTEAFF; cdr3_nt: TGTGCCACTGGGGTACAGGGGGCTTGGAACACTGAAGCTTTCTTT; v_call: TRBV15; d_call: TRBD1; clone_size: NA; j_call: TRBJ1-1
cdr3_aa: CASSYSPRGAGELFF; cdr3_nt: TGTGCCAGCAGTTACTCTCCCCGGGGGGCCGGGGAGCTGTTTTTT; v_call: TRBV6-5; d_call: TRBD2; clone_size: once; j_call: TRBJ2-2
cdr3_aa: CASSIPSYGYTF; cdr3_nt: TGTGCCAGTAGTATTCCCAGCTATGGCTACACCTTC; v_call: TRBV19; d_call: NA; clone_size: NA; j_call: TRBJ1-2
cdr3_aa: CASSFQHEQYF; cdr3_nt: TGCGCCAGCAGCTTTCAACACGAGCAGTACTTC; v_call: TRBV5-1; d_call: NA; clone_size: NA; j_call: TRBJ2-7
cdr3_aa: CASSLTANQPQHF; cdr3_nt: TGTGCCAGCAGCTTAACGGCCAATCAGCCCCAGCATTTT; v_call: TRBV11-2; d_call: NA; clone_size: once; j_call: TRBJ1-5
cdr3_aa: CASSSHRGRTDTQYF; cdr3_nt: TGTGCCAGCAGCTCCCACAGGGGGCGCACAGATACGCAGTATTTT; v_call: TRBV5-6; d_call: TRBD1; clone_size: NA; j_call: TRBJ2-3
cdr3_aa: CASSEEDWVVTEAFF; cdr3_nt: TGTGCCAGCAGTGAAGAGGATTGGGTTGTCACTGAAGCTTTCTTT; v_call: TRBV6-1; d_call: NA; clone_size: NA; j_call: TRBJ1-1
cdr3_aa: CASSLGVGLNTEAFF; cdr3_nt: TGCGCCAGCAGCTTGGGCGTAGGGTTGAACACTGAAGCTTTCTTT; v_call: TRBV5-1; d_call: NA; clone_size: NA; j_call: TRBJ1-1
cdr3_aa: CASSLRPTVPLNTEAFF; cdr3_nt: TGTGCCAGCAGCTTAAGGCCGACGGTCCCTTTGAACACTGAAGCTTTCTTT; v_call: TRBV11-3; d_call: NA; clone_size: NA; j_call: TRBJ1-1
cdr3_aa: CASSLAPSGRGTDTQYF; cdr3_nt: TGTGCCAGCAGCTTAGCTCCTAGCGGGAGGGGCACAGATACGCAGTATTTT; v_call: TRBV7-2; d_call: TRBD2; clone_size: NA; j_call: TRBJ2-3
cdr3_aa: CASSLQGNTEAFF; cdr3_nt: TGTGCCAGCAGCCTACAGGGGAACACTGAAGCTTTCTTT; v_call: TRBV3-1/TRBV3-2; d_call: NA; clone_size: NA; j_call: TRBJ1-1
cdr3_aa: CASSHREDSPLHF; cdr3_nt: TGTGCCAGCAGCCACAGGGAAGATTCACCCCTCCACTTT; v_call: TRBV5-4; d_call: NA; clone_size: few; j_call: TRBJ1-6
cdr3_aa: CASSPLTPTDYNEKLFF; cdr3_nt: TGTGCCAGCAGCCCTTTAACCCCGACAGACTATAATGAAAAACTGTTTTTT; v_call: TRBV4-2; d_call: NA; clone_size: NA; j_call: TRBJ1-4
cdr3_aa: CARTLRGRGPRLAKNIQYF; cdr3_nt: TGCGCCAGGACGCTTCGGGGGAGGGGCCCGAGGCTAGCCAAAAACATTCAGTACTTC; v_call: TRBV10-1; d_call: TRBD2; clone_size: once; j_call: TRBJ2-4
cdr3_aa: CASTPRPWEIDTQYF; cdr3_nt: TGTGCCAGTACTCCCAGACCGTGGGAGATTGATACGCAGTATTTT; v_call: TRBV19; d_call: NA; clone_size: NA; j_call: TRBJ2-3
cdr3_aa: CASSEDRRTEAFF; cdr3_nt: TGTGCCAGCAGTGAGGACAGGAGGACTGAAGCTTTCTTT; v_call: TRBV12-3/TRBV12-4; d_call: TRBD1; clone_size: NA; j_call: TRBJ1-1
cdr3_aa: CSAGVGGGEKLFF; cdr3_nt: TGCAGCGCAGGGGTGGGGGGAGGAGAAAAACTGTTTTTT; v_call: TRBV29-1; d_call: NA; clone_size: NA; j_call: TRBJ1-4
cdr3_aa: CASSVGGRYAGNTIYF; cdr3_nt: TGTGCCAGCAGCGTAGGCGGCCGCTATGCCGGAAACACCATATATTTT; v_call: TRBV9; d_call: NA; clone_size: NA; j_call: TRBJ1-3
cdr3_aa: CATSRAVYYQNEKLFF; cdr3_nt: TGTGCCACCAGCAGAGCGGTCTACTATCAAAATGAAAAACTGTTTTTT; v_call: TRBV15; d_call: NA; clone_size: NA; j_call: TRBJ1-4
cdr3_aa: CASSYTYRQGAEAFF; cdr3_nt: TGTGCCAGCAGTTACACCTATAGACAGGGAGCCGAAGCTTTCTTT; v_call: TRBV6-5; d_call: TRBD1; clone_size: NA; j_call: TRBJ1-1
cdr3_aa: CASRILAGGWNEQFF; cdr3_nt: TGTGCCAGTAGGATACTAGCGGGGGGCTGGAATGAGCAGTTCTTC; v_call: TRBV19; d_call: TRBD2; clone_size: NA; j_call: TRBJ2-1
cdr3_aa: CASSVGSDQETQYF; cdr3_nt: TGTGCCAGCAGCGTAGGGAGCGACCAAGAGACCCAGTACTTC; v_call: TRBV9; d_call: NA; clone_size: NA; j_call: TRBJ2-5
cdr3_aa: CATSDFYRANTGELFF; cdr3_nt: TGTGCCACCAGTGATTTTTACAGGGCGAACACCGGGGAGCTGTTTTTT; v_call: TRBV24-1; d_call: NA; clone_size: NA; j_call: TRBJ2-2
cdr3_aa: CASSPSNGGGYTF; cdr3_nt: TGTGCCAGCAGCCCTAGTAACGGGGGGGGCTACACCTTC; v_call: TRBV11-2; d_call: NA; clone_size: NA; j_call: TRBJ1-2
cdr3_aa: CASSKSRDIYEQYF; cdr3_nt: TGTGCCAGCAGTAAGTCCCGGGACATTTACGAGCAGTACTTC; v_call: TRBV27; d_call: NA; clone_size: NA; j_call: TRBJ2-7
cdr3_aa: CASSQLGGARYNEAFF; cdr3_nt: TGTGCCAGCAGCCAACTGGGGGGGGCGCGGTACAATGAAGCTTTCTTT; v_call: TRBV3-1/TRBV3-2; d_call: NA; clone_size: NA; j_call: TRBJ1-1
cdr3_aa: CASSFSRTSGSQGWTQYF; cdr3_nt: TGCGCCAGCAGCTTCTCCAGGACTAGCGGGAGTCAGGGATGGACGCAGTATTTT; v_call: TRBV5-1; d_call: TRBD2; clone_size: NA; j_call: TRBJ2-3
cdr3_aa: CASSFEGARNEQFF; cdr3_nt: TGTGCCAGCAGCTTCGAGGGGGCGAGAAATGAGCAGTTCTTC; v_call: TRBV7-9; d_call: TRBD1; clone_size: NA; j_call: TRBJ2-1
cdr3_aa: CAISESGRKNTGELFF; cdr3_nt: TGTGCCATCAGTGAGTCGGGGAGGAAGAACACCGGGGAGCTGTTTTTT; v_call: TRBV10-3; d_call: NA; clone_size: NA; j_call: TRBJ2-2
cdr3_aa: CASSESGQGGNTIYF; cdr3_nt: TGCGCCAGCAGTGAGTCCGGACAGGGTGGAAACACCATATATTTT; v_call: TRBV10-2; d_call: TRBD1; clone_size: NA; j_call: TRBJ1-3
cdr3_aa: CASYPRGAGPYGYTF; cdr3_nt: TGTGCCAGTTACCCCAGGGGGGCAGGCCCCTATGGCTACACCTTC; v_call: TRBV27; d_call: TRBD1; clone_size: NA; j_call: TRBJ1-2